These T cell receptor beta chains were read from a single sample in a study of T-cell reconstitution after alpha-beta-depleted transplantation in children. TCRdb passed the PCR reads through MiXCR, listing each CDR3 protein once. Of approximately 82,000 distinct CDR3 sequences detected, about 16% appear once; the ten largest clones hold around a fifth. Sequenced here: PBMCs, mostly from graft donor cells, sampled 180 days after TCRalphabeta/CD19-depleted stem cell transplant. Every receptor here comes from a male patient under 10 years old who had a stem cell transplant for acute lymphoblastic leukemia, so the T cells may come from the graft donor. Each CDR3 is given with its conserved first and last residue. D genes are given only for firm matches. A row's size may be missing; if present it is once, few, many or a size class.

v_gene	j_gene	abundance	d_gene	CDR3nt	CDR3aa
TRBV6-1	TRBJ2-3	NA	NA	TGTGCCAGCAGCCGGACAAAGAACACAGATACGCAGTATTTT	CASSRTKNTDTQYF
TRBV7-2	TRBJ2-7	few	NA	TGTGCCAGCAGCGGACGATACGAGCAGTACTTC	CASSGRYEQYF
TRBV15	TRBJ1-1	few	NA	TGTGCCACCAGCAGAGGTGACTGGGGGGGCATGAACACTGAAGCTTTCTTT	CATSRGDWGGMNTEAFF
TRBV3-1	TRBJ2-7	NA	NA	TGTGCCAGCAGGGGGGGCGGCTCCTACGAGCAGTACTTC	CASRGGGSYEQYF
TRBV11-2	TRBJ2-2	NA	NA	TGTGCCAGCAGCTTAGATCTAGTGGGCGGGGAGCTGTTTTTT	CASSLDLVGGELFF
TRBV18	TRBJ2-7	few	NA	TGTGCCAGCTCACCACTACCCAAGGGTGGCGGCGAGCAGTACTTC	CASSPLPKGGGEQYF
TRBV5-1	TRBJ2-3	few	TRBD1	TGCGCCAGTGGGACAGGGTATCCGTACACAGATACGCAGTATTTT	CASGTGYPYTDTQYF
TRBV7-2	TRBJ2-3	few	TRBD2	TGTGCCAGCAGCTTAGGACTAGCGGGGGGGAATGGAGATACGCAGTATTTT	CASSLGLAGGNGDTQYF
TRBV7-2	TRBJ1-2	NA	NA	TGTGCCAGCAGCTTATTTGTGGGTCGGTATGGCTACACCTTC	CASSLFVGRYGYTF
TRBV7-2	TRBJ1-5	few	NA	TGTGCCAGCAGCTCCCATGTGTGGTATAGCAATCAGCCCCAGCATTTT	CASSSHVWYSNQPQHF
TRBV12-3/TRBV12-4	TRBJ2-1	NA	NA	TGTGCCAGCAGTAGGGACTGGCTCGGTGAGCAGTTCTTC	CASSRDWLGEQFF
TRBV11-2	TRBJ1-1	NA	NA	TGTGCCAGCAGCTTAGGATGGGGTTTGGGGGACACTGAAGCTTTCTTT	CASSLGWGLGDTEAFF
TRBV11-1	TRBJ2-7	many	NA	TGTGCCAGCAGCAAACCGGGACCAATAACCCGAAGCTCCTACGAGCAGTACTTC	CASSKPGPITRSSYEQYF
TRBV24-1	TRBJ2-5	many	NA	TGTGCCACCAGTGATTCAAGCGAGGTCCCAGAGACCCAGTACTTC	CATSDSSEVPETQYF
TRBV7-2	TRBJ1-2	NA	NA	TGTGCCAGCAGCATCCACAGGGAGGTAGAGGATGGCTACACCTTC	CASSIHREVEDGYTF
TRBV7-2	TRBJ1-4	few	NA	TGTGCCAGCACTCCCACGGGCACTCAGAATGAAAAACTGTTTTTT	CASTPTGTQNEKLFF
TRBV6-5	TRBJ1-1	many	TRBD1	TGTGCCAGCAGTTACCCGAGGGGGAGGGGGCCTACTGAAGCTTTCTTT	CASSYPRGRGPTEAFF
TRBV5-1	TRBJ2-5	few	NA	TGCGCCAGCAGCTCGTCAGATGGGGGTCAAGAGACCCAGTACTTC	CASSSSDGGQETQYF
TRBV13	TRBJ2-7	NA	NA	TGTGCCAGCAGCTTAGCCAGCCCAACCTACGAGCAGTACTTC	CASSLASPTYEQYF
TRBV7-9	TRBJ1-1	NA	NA	TGTGCCAGCAGCTTATCGGTTACTGAAGCTTTCTTT	CASSLSVTEAFF
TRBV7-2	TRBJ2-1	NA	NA	TGTGCCAGCAGCTTTCCTAGCGCGAGCTCCTACAATGAGCAGTTCTTC	CASSFPSASSYNEQFF
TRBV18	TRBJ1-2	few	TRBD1	TGTGCCAGCTCACCGGGACAGGGGAACTATGGCTACACCTTC	CASSPGQGNYGYTF
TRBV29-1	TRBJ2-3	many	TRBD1	TGCAGCGCCAATACAGGGGTAACAGATACGCAGTATTTT	CSANTGVTDTQYF
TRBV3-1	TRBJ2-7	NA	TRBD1	TGTGCCAGCAGCCAAGGTAGGGACAGGGGCTACGAGCAGTACTTC	CASSQGRDRGYEQYF
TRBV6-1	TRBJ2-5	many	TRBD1	TGTGCCAGCAGCGGAACCGGGACAGGGCAGGAGACCCAGTACTTC	CASSGTGTGQETQYF
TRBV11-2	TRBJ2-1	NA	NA	TGTGCCAGCAGCTTAACTTCCCCCAATGAGCAGTTCTTC	CASSLTSPNEQFF